This TCR beta chain was recorded in a study of T cell responses to AZD1222 COVID-19 vaccine. Germline CDR1 is SGHAT and CDR2 is FQNNGV. This CDR3 is 14 amino acids long. The V and J ends lost 4 bases and 1 base respectively, with 10 bases between them. Only in-frame clones appear in the TCRdb table, and some are missing; sequencing was by immunoSEQ multiplex PCR. The repertoire includes about 170,000 clones, around nine tenths of them detected once, and 0.85% to 1.1% sits in the top ten. This rearrangement joins TRBV11-2 to TRBJ1-1; tentatively, D is TRBD1 (5 bases). The clonotype comes from an adult who received the AZD1222 COVID-19 vaccine. The sequencing here drew on peripheral blood, taken 28 days after the second AZD1222 dose. CDR3 amino acids: CASSWGSANTEAFF. The CDR3 region has the DNA TGTGCCAGCAGCTGGGGGTCGGCGAACACTGAAGCTTTCTTT.